This T cell receptor beta chain was sequenced for a study of PD-L1 blockade in urothelial cancer. Study-wide background: Per blood sample, T cells had a median of around 140,000.

V lost 4 bases, J lost 10 bases, and 9 bases stayed unmatched. The CDR3 totals 15 residues. The germline gives CDR1 SGHNT, CDR2 YENEEA. Spiking of synthetic TCR analog templates was performed in each PCR. Method: immunoSEQ multiplex PCR; TCRdb's copy keeps in-frame clones and lacks some. The data show tens of thousands of clones, approximately 86% seen once. The time point was: pretreatment peripheral blood. The sequencing here drew on PBMCs, taken around atezolizumab (anti-PD-L1) treatment. V usage is TRBV11-3 and J usage is TRBJ2-1; 11 positions agree with TRBD2. This TCR was sampled from a man between 60 and 75 years old with urothelial cancer. The CDR3 spells CASSSGGASGREQFF. The CDR3 bases are TGTGCCAGCAGCTCCGGCGGGGCTAGCGGGAGGGAGCAGTTCTTC.